This is a list of T cell receptor beta chains from one sample in a study of blood T cells in healthy people across ages. In TCRdb, the 5' RACE reads were re-called with MiXCR into one record per CDR3 protein. The sample lists 600,000 or so distinct CDR3 sequences, 25% to 35% occurring once. The sequenced sample was blood. The receptors originated from a woman older than 75 in good health. The CDR3 runs from the conserved cysteine through the conserved F or W. A D gene is named only where the DNA matches it firmly. Clone sizes are given selectively: once, few, many, or a class where the clone is expanded.

v_gene	j_gene	d_gene	abundance	CDR3aa	CDR3nt
TRBV15	TRBJ1-2	TRBD1	many	CATSLDRGDYGYTF	TGTGCCACCAGCCTGGACAGGGGCGACTATGGCTACACCTTC
TRBV11-3	TRBJ2-3	.	.	CASSFESTDAQYF	TGTGCCAGCAGCTTCGAGAGCACAGATGCGCAGTATTTT
TRBV20-1	TRBJ1-2	TRBD1	many	CSAREGQGGYGYTF	TGCAGTGCTAGAGAAGGACAGGGAGGCTATGGCTACACCTTC
TRBV9	TRBJ2-1	.	few	CASSRDSAINEQFF	TGTGCCAGCAGCAGAGACAGTGCGATCAATGAGCAGTTCTTC
TRBV7-8	TRBJ1-5	.	.	CASSLDTGLHQPQHF	TGTGCCAGCAGCTTGGATACGGGGCTACATCAGCCCCAGCATTTT
TRBV20-1	TRBJ1-4	.	.	CSARGGGTNEKLFF	TGCAGTGCTAGAGGAGGGGGAACTAATGAAAAACTGTTTTTT
TRBV20-1	TRBJ2-5	.	many	CSARDPDWRETQYF	TGCAGTGCTAGAGACCCGGACTGGAGAGAGACCCAGTACTTC
TRBV30	TRBJ2-3	.	many	CAWSVTGGDTQYF	TGTGCCTGGAGTGTAACCGGAGGAGATACGCAGTATTTT
TRBV7-9	TRBJ1-2	TRBD1	many	CASSHSYKRQGKADYGYTF	TGTGCCAGCAGCCATTCCTACAAAAGACAGGGAAAGGCGGACTATGGCTACACCTTC
TRBV7-2	TRBJ1-6	.	many	CASSPRASYNSPLHF	TGTGCCAGCAGCCCCAGGGCGTCCTATAATTCACCCCTCCACTTT
TRBV29-1	TRBJ2-7	.	.	CIAGGGAWVNEQYF	TGCATCGCCGGTGGGGGGGCTTGGGTCAATGAGCAGTACTTC
TRBV24-1	TRBJ1-5	.	many	CATSDRLGGLNQPQHF	TGTGCCACCAGTGACCGTTTAGGGGGTCTCAATCAGCCCCAGCATTTT
TRBV20-1	TRBJ1-5	.	many	CSAREGALTQHF	TGCAGTGCTAGAGAGGGGGCTTTGACCCAGCATTTT
TRBV9	TRBJ2-5	TRBD1	many	CASSESVGQQETQYF	TGTGCCAGCAGCGAATCGGTGGGACAGCAAGAGACCCAGTACTTC
TRBV9	TRBJ2-4	TRBD2	many	CASSGGLAGALAKNIQYF	TGTGCCAGCAGCGGGGGACTAGCGGGGGCCCTAGCCAAAAACATTCAGTACTTC
TRBV7-2	TRBJ2-3	TRBD2	.	CASSFKRGGGDTQYF	TGTGCCAGCAGCTTCAAGCGGGGGGGCGGAGATACGCAGTATTTT
TRBV30	TRBJ1-4	.	many	CAWSRGESEKLFF	TGTGCCTGGAGTAGGGGGGAGAGTGAAAAACTGTTTTTT
TRBV7-3	TRBJ2-3	.	.	CASSDQVGDTQYF	TGTGCCAGCAGCGATCAGGTTGGAGATACGCAGTATTTT
TRBV20-1	TRBJ2-7	TRBD1	.	CSARMDDRGTYEQYF	TGCAGTGCTAGAATGGATGACAGGGGGACCTACGAGCAGTACTTC
TRBV29-1	TRBJ2-5	.	many	CSGGMETQYF	TGCAGCGGGGGTATGGAGACCCAGTACTTC
TRBV10-3	TRBJ1-1	.	many	CAISDHPTVRRAEAFF	TGTGCCATCAGTGACCACCCGACAGTTCGAAGGGCTGAAGCTTTCTTT
TRBV9	TRBJ1-1	TRBD1	many	CASSPTGWGQGPMNTEAFF	TGTGCCAGCAGCCCCACCGGGTGGGGACAGGGCCCAATGAACACTGAAGCTTTCTTT
TRBV12-3/TRBV12-4	TRBJ2-2	.	few	CASSSGQGRPGELFF	.
TRBV6-1	TRBJ1-2	.	few	CASSGPGGVQAGLGYTF	TGTGCCAGCAGTGGACCTGGTGGTGTGCAGGCTGGCCTCGGCTACACCTTC
TRBV20-1	TRBJ2-3	.	many	CSARTGLLTDTQYF	TGCAGTGCCCGCACGGGACTCCTCACAGATACGCAGTATTTT
TRBV9	TRBJ2-5	TRBD1	.	CASSDRGRGQETQYF	TGTGCCAGCAGCGACAGGGGGCGAGGGCAAGAGACCCAGTACTTC
TRBV7-2	TRBJ2-3	TRBD2	many	CASSGLAGADTQYF	TGTGCCAGCAGCGGACTAGCGGGGGCAGATACGCAGTATTTT
TRBV3-1	TRBJ2-1	TRBD1	many	CASSRGQGAYNEQFF	TGTGCCAGCAGCAGAGGACAGGGGGCGTACAATGAGCAGTTCTTC
TRBV2	TRBJ1-1	.	.	CASSANRNTEAFF	TGTGCCAGCAGTGCAAACAGGAACACTGAAGCTTTCTTT
TRBV28	TRBJ2-2	TRBD2	.	CASRPSGGTGELFF	TGTGCCAGCAGACCCAGCGGGGGAACCGGGGAGCTGTTTTTT
TRBV6-2/TRBV6-3	TRBJ2-7	.	many	CASRSSYEQYF	TGTGCCAGCAGGTCTTCCTACGAGCAGTACTTC
TRBV7-2	TRBJ2-7	.	many	CASSLAAQRNSYEQYF	TGTGCCAGCAGCTTAGCGGCCCAGAGAAACTCCTACGAGCAGTACTTC
TRBV5-4	TRBJ1-4	TRBD1	.	CTSSLGGGYGKKLFF	TGTACCAGCAGCTTGGGAGGGGGCTACGGTAAAAAACTGTTTTTT
TRBV5-1	TRBJ2-2	.	.	CASSKAMNTGELFF	TGCGCCAGCAGCAAGGCCATGAACACCGGGGAGCTGTTTTTT
TRBV12-3/TRBV12-4	TRBJ2-1	TRBD2	many	CASSLRAGGHNEQFF	TGTGCCAGCAGTTTACGAGCGGGGGGCCACAATGAGCAGTTCTTC
TRBV7-2	TRBJ1-1	.	.	CASSLTRRGSGTEAFF	TGTGCCAGCAGCTTAACACGTCGGGGATCTGGCACTGAAGCTTTCTTT
TRBV4-1	TRBJ1-1	.	many	CASSQVTSTEAFF	TGCGCCAGCAGCCAAGTCACAAGCACTGAAGCTTTCTTT
TRBV20-1	TRBJ1-5	.	few	CSAPDGEGFSNQPQHF	TGCAGTGCACCGGACGGGGAGGGGTTTAGCAATCAGCCCCAGCATTTT
TRBV13	TRBJ2-3	TRBD2	.	CASSYGGGQYF	TGTGCCAGCAGCTACGGGGGGGGGCAGTATTTT
TRBV18	TRBJ2-1	TRBD2	.	CASSPMGPSGSYNEQFF	TGTGCCAGCTCACCAATGGGCCCTAGCGGTTCCTACAATGAGCAGTTCTTC
TRBV27	TRBJ2-5	TRBD2	many	CASSASSGGWSGETQYF	TGTGCCAGCAGTGCCTCTAGCGGGGGGTGGTCCGGGGAGACCCAGTACTTC
TRBV6-2/TRBV6-3	TRBJ2-5	.	many	CATRARTGRETQYF	TGTGCCACCCGAGCCCGGACGGGCCGAGAGACCCAGTACTTC
TRBV10-3	TRBJ2-7	TRBD1	many	CAISESRGQPLSASYEQYF	TGTGCCATCAGTGAGTCAAGGGGACAGCCACTATCCGCCTCCTACGAGCAGTACTTC
TRBV14	TRBJ1-4	.	many	CASSQATNEKLFF	TGTGCCAGCAGCCAGGCCACTAATGAAAAACTGTTTTTT
TRBV20-1	TRBJ2-7	.	many	CSASKGGGAHEQYF	TGCAGTGCTTCAAAAGGGGGAGGGGCCCACGAGCAGTACTTC
TRBV20-1	TRBJ2-2	TRBD2	few	CSAGLAGRAGELFF	TGCAGTGCTGGACTAGCGGGGAGGGCCGGGGAGCTGTTTTTT
TRBV6-2/TRBV6-3	TRBJ1-1	.	.	CASRYESGATEAFF	TGTGCCAGCAGGTACGAATCAGGGGCCACTGAAGCTTTCTTT
TRBV5-1	TRBJ2-1	.	many	CASSLVRGGINEQFF	TGCGCCAGCAGCTTGGTGAGGGGGGGGATTAATGAGCAGTTCTTC
TRBV24-1	TRBJ2-3	TRBD1	few	CATSAGQGYTDTQYF	TGTGCCACCAGTGCGGGACAGGGGTACACAGATACGCAGTATTTT
TRBV3-1	TRBJ2-1	.	many	CASSQELGTGQFF	TGTGCCAGCAGCCAAGAACTCGGGACGGGGCAGTTCTTC
TRBV7-8	TRBJ1-1	TRBD1	many	CASSLRQGAKETEAFF	TGTGCCAGCAGCCTAAGACAGGGGGCGAAGGAAACTGAAGCTTTCTTT
TRBV20-1	TRBJ2-5	TRBD2	many	CSARAGLAVGETQYF	TGCAGTGCCAGGGCCGGACTAGCGGTGGGAGAGACCCAGTACTTC
TRBV18	TRBJ1-1	.	many	CASSSGSLEAFF	TGTGCCAGCTCCTCAGGGTCTTTGGAGGCTTTCTTT
TRBV7-6	TRBJ2-1	.	many	CASSQAGNEQFF	TGTGCCAGCAGCCAGGCGGGGAATGAGCAGTTCTTC
TRBV5-1	TRBJ1-1	.	many	CASSNGQPNTEAFF	TGCGCCAGCAGCAACGGACAGCCCAACACTGAAGCTTTCTTT
TRBV5-1	TRBJ2-1	TRBD1	many	CASQYRGTSSYNEQFF	TGCGCCAGCCAGTACAGGGGCACCAGCTCCTACAATGAGCAGTTCTTC
TRBV7-8	TRBJ2-7	.	.	CASSKDSQGPHEQYF	TGTGCCAGCAGCAAAGACAGTCAGGGGCCCCACGAGCAGTACTTC
TRBV5-1	TRBJ1-1	.	.	CASSPKQGMNTEAFF	TGCGCCAGCAGTCCTAAACAGGGAATGAACACTGAAGCTTTCTTT
TRBV9	TRBJ2-6	TRBD1	many	CASSAYRGPGANVLTF	TGTGCCAGCAGCGCTTACAGGGGCCCTGGGGCCAACGTCCTGACTTTC